The present T cell receptor (beta chain) was sequenced within a study of CD4 T cells in relation to SARS-CoV-2 and coronaviruses. The table came from immunoSEQ multiplex PCR; TCRdb's copy has only in-frame clones and leaves some out. The sample has some 21,000 clones, about 80% seen once; the top ten hold roughly an eighth. Note on this clone: Its specificity is not known.

The CDR3 extends over 15 amino acids. V was pared by 2 bases and J by 1 base, with 10 bases between. Germline CDR1 and CDR2: KGHDR and SFDVKD. The unexposed donors gave CD4+ T cells in about 2011-2018, prior to COVID-19. CD4+ T cells were isolated from the cells after about 11 days of culture. V is TRBV24-1 and J is TRBJ1-1, with a weak D call TRBD1 (5 bases). This TCR was sampled from a human donor in good health. The specimen was CD4+ T cells from PBMCs, cultured in vitro. The CDR3 DNA is TGTGCCACCAGTGATTCGGCAGGGCCGAACACTGAAGCTTTCTTT. This encodes CATSDSAGPNTEAFF.